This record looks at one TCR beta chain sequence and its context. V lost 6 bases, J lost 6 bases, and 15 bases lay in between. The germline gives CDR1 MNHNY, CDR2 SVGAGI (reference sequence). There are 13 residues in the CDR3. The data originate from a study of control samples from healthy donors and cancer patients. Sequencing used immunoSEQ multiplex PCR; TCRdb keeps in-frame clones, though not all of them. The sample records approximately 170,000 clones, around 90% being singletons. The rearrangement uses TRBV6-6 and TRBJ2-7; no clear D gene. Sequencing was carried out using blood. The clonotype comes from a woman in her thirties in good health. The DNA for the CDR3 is TGTGCCAGCAGGGACCCCCGGAAGGGCGAGCAGTACGTC. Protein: CASRDPRKGEQYV.